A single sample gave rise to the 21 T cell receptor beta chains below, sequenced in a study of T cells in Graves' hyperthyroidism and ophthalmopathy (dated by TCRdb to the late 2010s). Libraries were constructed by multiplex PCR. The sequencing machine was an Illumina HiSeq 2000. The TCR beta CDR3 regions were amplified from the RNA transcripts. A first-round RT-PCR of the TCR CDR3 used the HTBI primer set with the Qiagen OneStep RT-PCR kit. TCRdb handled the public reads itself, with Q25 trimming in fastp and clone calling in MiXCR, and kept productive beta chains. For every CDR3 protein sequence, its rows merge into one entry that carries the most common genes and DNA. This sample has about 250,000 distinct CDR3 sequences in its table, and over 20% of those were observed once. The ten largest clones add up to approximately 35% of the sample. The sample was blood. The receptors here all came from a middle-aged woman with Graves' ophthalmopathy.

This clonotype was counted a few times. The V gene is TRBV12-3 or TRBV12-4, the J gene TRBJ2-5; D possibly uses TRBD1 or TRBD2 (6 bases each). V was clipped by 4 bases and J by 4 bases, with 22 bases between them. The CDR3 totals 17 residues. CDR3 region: CASSSASGTLGGETQYF. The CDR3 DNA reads TGTGCCAGCAGTTCCGCCTCCGGGACATTGGGGGGAGAGACCCAGTACTTC.

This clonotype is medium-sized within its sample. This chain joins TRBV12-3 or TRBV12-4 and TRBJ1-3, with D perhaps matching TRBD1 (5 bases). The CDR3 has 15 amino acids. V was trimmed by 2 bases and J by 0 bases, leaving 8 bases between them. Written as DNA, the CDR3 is TGTGCCAGCAGTTTACGACAGTTCTCTGGAAACACCATATATTTT. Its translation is CASSLRQFSGNTIYF.

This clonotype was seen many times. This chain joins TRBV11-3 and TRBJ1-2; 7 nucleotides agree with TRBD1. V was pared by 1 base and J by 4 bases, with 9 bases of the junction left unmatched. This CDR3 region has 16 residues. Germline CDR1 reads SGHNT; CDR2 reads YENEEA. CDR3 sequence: CASSLGGTATVYGYTF. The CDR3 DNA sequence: TGTGCCAGCAGCTTAGGGGGGACAGCGACGGTCTATGGCTACACCTTC.

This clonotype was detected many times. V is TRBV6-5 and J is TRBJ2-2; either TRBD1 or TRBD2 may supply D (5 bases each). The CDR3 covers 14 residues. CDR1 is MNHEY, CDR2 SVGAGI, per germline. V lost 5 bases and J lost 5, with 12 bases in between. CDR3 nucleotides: TGTGCCAGCAGTCTCAGGGAGTCGACCGGGGAGCTGTTTTTT. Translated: CASSLRESTGELFF.

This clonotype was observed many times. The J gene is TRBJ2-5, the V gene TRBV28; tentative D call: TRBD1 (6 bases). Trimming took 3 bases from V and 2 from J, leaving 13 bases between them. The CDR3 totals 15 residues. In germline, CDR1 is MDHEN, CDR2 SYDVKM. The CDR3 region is CASSLPPGHQETQYF. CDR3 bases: TGTGCCAGCAGTTTGCCTCCGGGACATCAAGAGACCCAGTACTTC.

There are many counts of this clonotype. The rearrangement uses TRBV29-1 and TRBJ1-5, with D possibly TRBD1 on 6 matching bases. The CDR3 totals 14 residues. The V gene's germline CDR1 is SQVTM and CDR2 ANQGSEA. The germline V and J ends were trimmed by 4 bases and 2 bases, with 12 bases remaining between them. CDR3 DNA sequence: TGCAGCGTTGGGGGGGCGGGGGGCAATCAGCCCCAGCATTTT. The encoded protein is CSVGGAGGNQPQHF.

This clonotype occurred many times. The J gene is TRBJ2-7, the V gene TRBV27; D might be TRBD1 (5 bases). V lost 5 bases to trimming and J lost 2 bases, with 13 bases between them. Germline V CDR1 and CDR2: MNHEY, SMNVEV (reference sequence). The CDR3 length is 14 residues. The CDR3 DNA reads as TGTGCCAGCAGTGGCATGGGGCTTACCTACGAGCAGTACTTC. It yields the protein CASSGMGLTYEQYF.

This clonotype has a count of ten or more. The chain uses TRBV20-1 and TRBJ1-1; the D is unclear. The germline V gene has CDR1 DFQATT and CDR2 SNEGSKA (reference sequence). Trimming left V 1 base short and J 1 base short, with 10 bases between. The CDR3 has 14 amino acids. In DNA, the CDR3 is TGCAGTGCTAGAGGGGTTCAGACGAACACTGAAGCTTTCTTT. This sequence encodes CSARGVQTNTEAFF.

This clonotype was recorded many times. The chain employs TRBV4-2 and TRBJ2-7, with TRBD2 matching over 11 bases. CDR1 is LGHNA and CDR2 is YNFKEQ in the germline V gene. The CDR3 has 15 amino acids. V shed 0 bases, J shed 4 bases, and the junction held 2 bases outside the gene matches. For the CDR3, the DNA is TGTGCCAGCAGCCAAGAAATAGCGGGAGGGTACGAGCAGTACTTC. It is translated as CASSQEIAGGYEQYF.

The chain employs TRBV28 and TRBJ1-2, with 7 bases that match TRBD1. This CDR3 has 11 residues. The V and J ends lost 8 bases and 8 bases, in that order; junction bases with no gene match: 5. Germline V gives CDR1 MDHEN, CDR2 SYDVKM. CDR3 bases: TGTGCCAGCTCGACAGGGCGCGGCTACACCTTC. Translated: CASSTGRGYTF.

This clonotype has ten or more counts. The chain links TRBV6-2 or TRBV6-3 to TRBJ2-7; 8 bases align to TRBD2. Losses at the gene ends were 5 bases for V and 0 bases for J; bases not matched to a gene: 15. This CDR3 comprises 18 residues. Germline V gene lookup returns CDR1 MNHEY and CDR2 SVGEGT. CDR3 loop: CASSPVQPGGPNSYEQYF. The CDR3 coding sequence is TGTGCCAGCAGTCCCGTACAGCCGGGAGGGCCTAACTCCTACGAGCAGTACTTC.

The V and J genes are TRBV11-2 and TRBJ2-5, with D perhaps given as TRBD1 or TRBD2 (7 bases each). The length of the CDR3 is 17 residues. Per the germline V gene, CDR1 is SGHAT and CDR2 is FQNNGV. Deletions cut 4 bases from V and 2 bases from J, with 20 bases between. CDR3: CASSSLGRGTAQETQYF. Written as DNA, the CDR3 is TGTGCCAGCAGCTCACTAGGGAGGGGGACAGCACAAGAGACCCAGTACTTC.

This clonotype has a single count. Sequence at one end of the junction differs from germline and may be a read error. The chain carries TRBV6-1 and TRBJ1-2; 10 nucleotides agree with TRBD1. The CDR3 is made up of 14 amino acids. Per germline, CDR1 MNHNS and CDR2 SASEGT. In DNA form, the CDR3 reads TGTGCCAGCAGCCCGGGACAGGGGTACGATGGCTACACCTTT. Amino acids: CASSPGQGYDGYTF.

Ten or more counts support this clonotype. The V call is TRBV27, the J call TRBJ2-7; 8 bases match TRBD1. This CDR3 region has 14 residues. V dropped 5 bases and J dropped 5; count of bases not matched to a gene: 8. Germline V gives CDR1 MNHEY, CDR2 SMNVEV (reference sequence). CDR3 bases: TGTGCCAGCAGTAAGAGACAGGGGATCCACGAGCAGTACTTC. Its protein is CASSKRQGIHEQYF.

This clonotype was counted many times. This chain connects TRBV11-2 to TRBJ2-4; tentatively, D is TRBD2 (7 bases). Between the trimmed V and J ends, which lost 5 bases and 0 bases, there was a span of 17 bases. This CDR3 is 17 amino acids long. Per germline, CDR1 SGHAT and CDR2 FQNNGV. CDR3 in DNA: TGTGCCAGCAGCCCCGTAGGGGGGGGGTTAGCCAAAAACATTCAGTACTTC. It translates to CASSPVGGGLAKNIQYF.

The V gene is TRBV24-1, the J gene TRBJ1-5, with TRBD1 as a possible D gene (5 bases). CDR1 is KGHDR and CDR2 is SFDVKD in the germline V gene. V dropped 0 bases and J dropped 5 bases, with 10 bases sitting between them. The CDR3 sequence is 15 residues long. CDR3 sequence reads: CATSDLAGGDQPQHF. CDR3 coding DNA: TGTGCCACCAGTGATTTGGCGGGGGGGGATCAGCCCCAGCATTTT.

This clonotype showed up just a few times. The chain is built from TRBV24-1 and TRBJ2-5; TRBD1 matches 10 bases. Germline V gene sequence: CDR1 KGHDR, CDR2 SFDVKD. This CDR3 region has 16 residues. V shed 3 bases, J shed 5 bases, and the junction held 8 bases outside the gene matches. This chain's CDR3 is CATSDAGDRGYETQYF. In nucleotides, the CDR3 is TGTGCCACCAGTGATGCTGGGGACAGGGGTTATGAGACCCAGTACTTC.

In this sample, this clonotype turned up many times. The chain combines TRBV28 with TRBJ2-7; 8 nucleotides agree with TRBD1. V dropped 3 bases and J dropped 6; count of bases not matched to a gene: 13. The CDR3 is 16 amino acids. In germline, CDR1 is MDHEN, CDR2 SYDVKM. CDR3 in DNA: TGTGCCAGCAGTTTCTCCCTTGACAGGGGTTTTCCCGAGCAGTACTTC. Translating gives CASSFSLDRGFPEQYF.

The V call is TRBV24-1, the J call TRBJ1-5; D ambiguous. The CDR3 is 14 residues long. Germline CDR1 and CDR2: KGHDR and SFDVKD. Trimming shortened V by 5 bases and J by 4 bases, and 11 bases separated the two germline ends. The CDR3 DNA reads TGTGCCACCAGTGCGAGGACGGGGAATCAGCCCCAGCATTTT. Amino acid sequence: CATSARTGNQPQHF.

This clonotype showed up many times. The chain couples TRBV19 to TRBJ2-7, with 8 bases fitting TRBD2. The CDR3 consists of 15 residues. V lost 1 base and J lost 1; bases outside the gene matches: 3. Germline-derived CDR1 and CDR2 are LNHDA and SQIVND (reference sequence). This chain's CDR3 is CASSIGLAGSYEQYF. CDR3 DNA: TGTGCCAGTAGTATAGGTCTAGCGGGTTCCTACGAGCAGTACTTC.

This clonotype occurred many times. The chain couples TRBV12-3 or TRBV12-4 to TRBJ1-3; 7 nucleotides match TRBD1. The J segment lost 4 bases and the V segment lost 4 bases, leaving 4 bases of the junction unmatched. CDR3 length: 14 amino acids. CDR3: CASSSTGIGNTIYF. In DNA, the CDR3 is TGTGCCAGCAGTTCGACAGGGATCGGAAACACCATATATTTT.